Below, 32 T cell receptor beta chains from the same sample are listed, as sequenced in a study of T cells in Graves' hyperthyroidism and ophthalmopathy. From RNA transcripts, TCR beta CDR3 regions were amplified. HTBI primers drove first-round RT-PCR of the TCR CDR3. In TCRdb, the multiplex PCR reads were re-called with MiXCR into one record per CDR3 protein. The top ten clones hold about 49% of a sample with roughly 500,000 distinct CDR3 sequences, 20% to 25% of them seen once. The sequencing input was blood. Receptor source: a woman between 65 and 79 years old with Graves' ophthalmopathy.

The rearrangement joins TRBV6-2 or TRBV6-3 to TRBJ2-4; TRBD2 matches at 14 bases. CDR1 and CDR2 (germline): MNHEY, SVGEGT. V lost 4 bases to trimming and J lost 7 bases; unmatched junction nucleotides: 15. This CDR3 spans 19 amino acids. CDR3 residues: CASSSFSPGTSGRRNIQYF. The CDR3 DNA reads as TGTGCCAGCAGTTCTTTTTCTCCCGGGACTAGCGGGAGAAGGAACATTCAGTACTTC.

The chain links TRBV6-2 or TRBV6-3 to TRBJ2-3, with 8 positions matching TRBD2. Germline CDR1 MNHEY, CDR2 SVGEGT. CDR3 length equals 16 residues. The V gene end was trimmed by 5 bases and the J gene end by 3 bases; junction bases not matched to a gene: 10. CDR3 amino acids: CASSPLGRAVTDTQYF. DNA for the CDR3: TGTGCCAGCAGTCCTCTCGGGAGGGCCGTAACAGATACGCAGTATTTT.

This clonotype was recorded a few times. The chain couples TRBV7-9 to TRBJ2-7; 9 bases align to TRBD1. This CDR3 is 16 amino acids long. Germline V gene sequence: CDR1 SEHNR, CDR2 FQNEAQ (reference sequence). The V and J ends lost 1 base and 4 bases, in that order; junction bases with no gene match: 8. In DNA, the CDR3 is TGTGCCAGCAGCTTAGGGGGGCCGGGACAGGGTTACGAGCAGTACTTC. Amino acid sequence: CASSLGGPGQGYEQYF. The full variable domain, completed using reference TRBV7-9 and TRBJ2-7, is DTGVSQNPRHKITKRGQNVTFRCDPISEHNRLYWYRQTLGQGPEFLTYFQNEAQLEKSRLLSDRFSAERPKGSFSTLEIQRTEQGDSAMYLCASSLGGPGQGYEQYFGPGTRLTVT.

V gene TRBV6-5 combines with J gene TRBJ1-2, with a tentative D call TRBD1 (5 bases). CDR1 and CDR2 (germline): MNHEY, SVGAGI. V gave up 2 bases and J gave up 7 bases, with 17 bases separating them. CDR3 length equals 15 residues. The CDR3 spells CASSYGQGRRGGYTF. CDR3 nucleotides: TGTGCCAGCAGTTACGGACAAGGGAGGCGTGGTGGCTACACCTTC.

This clonotype was counted at least ten times. V usage is TRBV2 and J usage is TRBJ1-5; tentative D call: TRBD1 (5 bases). The V gene lost 5 bases and the J gene lost 0 bases, with 8 bases spanning the gap. CDR1 SNHLY and CDR2 FYNNEI come from the germline V gene. This CDR3 is 14 amino acids long. The CDR3 sequence: CASSSQGSNQPQHF. The CDR3 nucleotides are TGTGCCAGCAGTTCCCAGGGTAGCAATCAGCCCCAGCATTTT.

This chain connects TRBV30 to TRBJ1-6; 7 nucleotides line up with TRBD1. With 1 base clipped from V and 7 bases from J, the junction kept 4 bases outside the gene matches. Germline V gives CDR1 GTSNPN, CDR2 SVGIG (reference sequence). The CDR3 has 14 amino acids. DNA for the CDR3: TGTGCCTGGAGTGAGCGGGGACAGAATTCACCCCTCCACTTT. Translating gives CAWSERGQNSPLHF.

This clonotype was observed a few times. V usage is TRBV5-6 and J usage is TRBJ1-1, with D maybe TRBD1 (5 bases). The CDR3 loop spans 17 amino acids. Trimming left V 4 bases short and J 0 bases short, with 19 bases between. Looked up from germline, CDR1 is SGHDT and CDR2 is YYEEEE. The CDR3 loop reads CASSNTGFKSMNTEAFF. CDR3 nucleotides: TGTGCCAGCAGCAACACAGGCTTCAAGAGCATGAACACTGAAGCTTTCTTT.

A few counts support this clonotype. The chain has TRBV19 and TRBJ1-5, with D uncertain. The length of the CDR3 is 14 residues. Looked up from germline, CDR1 is LNHDA and CDR2 is SQIVND (reference sequence). The V end was cut by 10 bases, the J end by 0 bases, with 13 bases between. DNA of the CDR3: TGTGCCACCTCCGCAAGCCATAGCAATCAGCCCCAGCATTTT. Its translation: CATSASHSNQPQHF.

V is TRBV6-1 and J is TRBJ1-2; 12 bases match TRBD1. The CDR3 contains 15 residues. Germline CDR1 is MNHNS and CDR2 is SASEGT. V shed 6 bases and J 5 bases; nucleotides not matched to a gene: 7. This CDR3 is CASRGQGARAYGYTF. The CDR3, as DNA: TGTGCCAGCAGGGGACAGGGGGCGCGAGCTTATGGCTACACCTTC.

This rearrangement joins TRBV24-1 to TRBJ1-2; D gene uncertain. V lost 0 bases, J lost 8 bases, and 3 bases lay in between. CDR3 length: 11 amino acids. CDR1 is KGHDR, CDR2 SFDVKD, per germline. CDR3 sequence: CATSDLLGYTF. For the CDR3, the DNA is TGTGCCACCAGTGATTTGCTCGGCTACACCTTC.

This clonotype was observed a single time. The rearrangement uses TRBV7-2 and TRBJ2-5; TRBD1 agrees at 10 bases. The junction had 4 bases not matched to a gene; V was cut back by 5 bases and J by 4 bases. Per germline, CDR1 SGHTA and CDR2 FQGNSA. This CDR3 is built from 14 residues. CDR3 in DNA: TGTGCCAGCAGCAAGACAGGGGGCCCAGAGACCCAGTACTTC. Translation gives CASSKTGGPETQYF. The whole variable domain, remainder taken from reference TRBV7-2 and TRBJ2-5, is GAGVSQSPSNKVTEKGKDVELRCDPISGHTALYWYRQSLGQGLEFLIYFQGNSAPDKSGLPSDRFSAERTGGSVSTLTIQRTQQEDSAVYLCASSKTGGPETQYFGPGTRLLVL.

This clonotype occurred many times. The V and J genes are TRBV28 and TRBJ1-1; the D gene is possibly TRBD1 (5 bases). Deletions cut 6 bases from V and 0 bases from J, with 14 bases between. This CDR3 contains 15 residues. Germline V CDR1 and CDR2: MDHEN, SYDVKM. The CDR3 sequence is CASSQPGPMNTEAFF. As DNA, the CDR3 is TGTGCCAGCAGCCAACCGGGGCCGATGAACACTGAAGCTTTCTTT.

The CDR3 spells CASRRHSGQKNTEAFF. CDR3 nucleotide sequence: TGTGCCAGCAGACGTCATTCCGGGCAGAAGAACACTGAAGCTTTCTTT. The V and J genes are TRBV7-8 and TRBJ1-1; D not resolved. Germline V gives CDR1 SGHVS, CDR2 FQNEAQ. The CDR3 sequence is 16 residues long. The V and J ends lost 6 bases and 1 base respectively, with 18 bases between them. The full variable domain, with the rest looked up from reference TRBV7-8 and TRBJ1-1, is GAGVSQSPRYKVAKRGQDVALRCDPISGHVSLFWYQQALGQGPEFLTYFQNEAQLDKSGLPSDRFFAERPEGSVSTLKIQRTQQEDSAVYLCASRRHSGQKNTEAFFGQGTRLTVV.

This chain connects TRBV29-1 to TRBJ1-6; D gene unclear. Germline V lookup: CDR1 SQVTM, CDR2 ANQGSEA. Trimming removed 6 bases at V and 1 base at J, with 7 bases between. CDR3 length: 13 amino acids. This CDR3 is CSVGSSYNSPLHF. The CDR3 DNA follows: TGCAGCGTCGGGAGTTCCTATAATTCACCCCTCCACTTT.

This clonotype came up many times. This chain joins TRBV20-1 and TRBJ1-1; D is unclear. The germline gives CDR1 DFQATT, CDR2 SNEGSKA (reference sequence). CDR3 length: 14 residues. V gave up 0 bases and J gave up 5 bases, with 13 bases separating them. CDR3 in DNA: TGCAGTGCTAGAGATTCGGGCGGTTCTACTGAAGCTTTCTTT. Protein product: CSARDSGGSTEAFF.

This chain joins TRBV6-5 and TRBJ1-1; 7 nucleotides agree with TRBD1. The CDR3 is 15 residues long. Germline CDR1 MNHEY, CDR2 SVGAGI. V shed 2 bases and J 5 bases; nucleotides not matched to a gene: 8. CDR3 nucleotides: TGTGCCAGCAGTTACGCATACAGGGGAAAAACTGAAGCTTTCTTT. Translated: CASSYAYRGKTEAFF.

This clonotype has just a few counts. CDR3 in DNA: TGTGCCAGCAGCGTAGAAAATAACTATGGCTACACCTTC. It yields the protein CASSVENNYGYTF. The V and J genes are TRBV9 and TRBJ1-2; the D is unclear. Germline-derived CDR1 and CDR2 are SGDLS and YYNGEE. Trimming cost V 0 bases and J 1 base, with 4 bases left between them. The CDR3 has 13 residues. The whole variable domain, filled in from reference TRBV9 and TRBJ1-2, reads DSGVTQTPKHLITATGQRVTLRCSPRSGDLSVYWYQQSLDQGLQFLIQYYNGEERAKGNILERFSAQQFPDLHSELNLSSLELGDSALYFCASSVENNYGYTFGSGTRLTVV.

V and J are TRBV5-1 and TRBJ2-7; 9 bases line up with TRBD1. After removal of 0 bases from V and 5 bases from J, the junction contained 6 bases not matched to a gene. The V gene's germline CDR1 is SGHRS and CDR2 YFSETQ. CDR3 size: 15 residues. This CDR3 reads CASSLGGTGFDEQYF. The CDR3 DNA reads TGCGCCAGCAGCTTGGGTGGGACAGGGTTCGACGAGCAGTACTTC.

This clonotype has only one observation. The genes are TRBV19 and TRBJ2-2; D gene uncertain. Trimming pared 9 bases from V and 4 bases from J, leaving 15 bases between. The CDR3 is 14 residues long. Germline V gives CDR1 LNHDA, CDR2 SQIVND (reference sequence). The CDR3 is CASRRRYGTGELFF. In nucleotides, the CDR3 is TGTGCCAGCCGACGCAGGTATGGCACCGGGGAGCTGTTTTTT.

This clonotype was counted between two and nine times. V and J are TRBV19 and TRBJ1-1; a possible D gene is TRBD1 (6 bases). The V gene's germline CDR1 is LNHDA and CDR2 SQIVND (reference sequence). Trimming pared 4 bases from V and 1 base from J, leaving 13 bases between. The CDR3 loop spans 15 amino acids. The CDR3 loop reads CASSRGGDWNTEAFF. DNA for the CDR3: TGTGCCAGTAGTAGAGGGGGGGACTGGAACACTGAAGCTTTCTTT.

The table lists this clonotype with a few counts. CDR3 coding DNA: TGTGCCAGCAGCCAAGAAGCCCCAGGGTCGGACGAGCAGTACTTC. It yields the protein CASSQEAPGSDEQYF. V is TRBV3-1 and J is TRBJ2-7, with TRBD1 as a possible D gene (5 bases). There are 15 residues in the CDR3. V was shortened by 0 bases and J by 5 bases, with 14 bases between the two germline ends. Germline V gives CDR1 LGHDT, CDR2 YNNKEL (reference sequence).

This clonotype occurred a few times. The gene calls are TRBV12-3 or TRBV12-4 and TRBJ2-7; no clear D. The germline V and J ends were trimmed by 1 base and 6 bases, with 10 bases remaining between them. The CDR3 is 13 amino acids. The CDR3 DNA follows: TGTGCCAGCAGTTTAGGGCCCGCGCGCGAGCAGTACTTC. Encoded protein: CASSLGPAREQYF.

This chain uses TRBV7-8 with TRBJ1-5, with D possibly matching TRBD1 (5 bases). The germline V and J ends were trimmed by 1 base and 2 bases, with 18 bases remaining between them. Per germline, CDR1 SGHVS and CDR2 FQNEAQ. This CDR3 is 18 amino acids long. DNA of the CDR3: TGTGCCAGCAGCTTAGTAAGCCAGGGTGTCGGCCGCAATCAGCCCCAGCATTTT. It yields the protein CASSLVSQGVGRNQPQHF.

The chain is built from TRBV2 and TRBJ2-3, with TRBD2 matching 7 bases. Germline values: CDR1 SNHLY, CDR2 FYNNEI. The CDR3 loop spans 16 amino acids. The V and J ends lost 6 bases and 2 bases, in that order; junction bases with no gene match: 11. CDR3 sequence (DNA): TGTGCCAGCAGCGACGGGGCTAGCGGATACACAGATACGCAGTATTTT. This gives the protein CASSDGASGYTDTQYF.

The genes are TRBV5-1 and TRBJ2-7; TRBD1 aligns across 7 bases. With V trimmed by 3 bases and J by 3 bases, 12 bases remained unmatched. The CDR3 totals 16 residues. CDR1 and CDR2 from the germline V gene are SGHRS and YFSETQ. The CDR3 bases are TGCGCCAGCAGCTCCACGACAGGGAGCAGACTCTACGAGCAGTACTTC. This encodes CASSSTTGSRLYEQYF.

This clonotype has just a few counts. V gene TRBV3-1 combines with J gene TRBJ2-6; D may be TRBD1 (6 bases). Trimming cost V 5 bases and J 2 bases, with 16 bases left between them. CDR3 length: 17 residues. From germline, CDR1 is LGHDT and CDR2 YNNKEL (reference sequence). The CDR3 DNA is TGTGCCAGCAGCTTCAGACCTGGGGGCACTGGGGCCAACGTCCTGACTTTC. Its protein is CASSFRPGGTGANVLTF.

This clonotype was observed a handful of times. This rearrangement joins TRBV7-2 to TRBJ2-7; 7 bases fit TRBD1. The J segment lost 0 bases and the V segment lost 4 bases, leaving 3 bases of the junction unmatched. CDR3 length: 14 amino acids. Per the germline V gene, CDR1 is SGHTA and CDR2 is FQGNSA. The CDR3 spells CASSYRQGSYEQYF. CDR3 DNA: TGTGCCAGCAGCTATAGACAGGGCTCCTACGAGCAGTACTTC.

The rearrangement joins TRBV10-3 to TRBJ1-2, with 12 bases matching TRBD1. Per germline, CDR1 ENHRY and CDR2 SYGVKD. Unmatched junction bases numbered 6, after V lost 2 bases and J lost 2 bases. The CDR3 is 17 amino acids. In nucleotides, the CDR3 is TGTGCCATCAGTGAGGCCGGGACAGGGGGCAAAAACTATGGCTACACCTTC. Its protein is CAISEAGTGGKNYGYTF.

This sequence joins TRBV27 and TRBJ2-2; 8 bases are shared with TRBD2. After removal of 5 bases from V and 6 bases from J, the junction contained 11 bases not matched to a gene. This CDR3 has 16 amino acids. CDR1 and CDR2 (germline): MNHEY, SMNVEV (reference sequence). The CDR3, as DNA: TGTGCCAGCAGTCCCCTCAGCGGGAGAATCGCCGGGGAGCTGTTTTTT. Translating gives CASSPLSGRIAGELFF.

This clonotype was counted once. A much larger clone differs from this one at a single base, so this may be a read error. The chain couples TRBV24-1 to TRBJ2-5; D is undetermined. From germline, CDR1 is KGHDR and CDR2 SFDVKD. This CDR3 spans 13 amino acids. CDR3 amino acids: CATSVGTQEAQYF. Written as DNA, the CDR3 is TGTGCCACCAGTGTGGGCACCCAAGAGGCCCAGTACTTC.

In this sample, this clonotype turned up a few times. The V gene is TRBV20-1, the J gene TRBJ2-3; 10 nucleotides line up with TRBD1. The CDR3 is made up of 14 amino acids. The germline V gene encodes CDR1 DFQATT and CDR2 SNEGSKA (reference sequence). The CDR3: CRTTGGRSTDTQYF. The CDR3 region has the DNA TGCAGGACGACAGGGGGCCGGTCCACAGATACGCAGTATTTT.

Notes on this clonotype: Just one base apart from a much larger clone, this may be a read error. The V gene is TRBV2, the J gene TRBJ2-1; 8 nucleotides agree with TRBD2. Germline trimming cut 6 bases from V and 7 bases from J; bases unmatched to any gene: 11. Germline V CDR1 and CDR2: SNHLY, FYNNEI. CDR3 length: 15 amino acids. CDR3 nucleotide sequence: TGTGCCAGCAGAAGGACTAGCAGGAGCAAGAATGAGCAGTTCTTC. As protein: CASRRTSRSKNEQFF.